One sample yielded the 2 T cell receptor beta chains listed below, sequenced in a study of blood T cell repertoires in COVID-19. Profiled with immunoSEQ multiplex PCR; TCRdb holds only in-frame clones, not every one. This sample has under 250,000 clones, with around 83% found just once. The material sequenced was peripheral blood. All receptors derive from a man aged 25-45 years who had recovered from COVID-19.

DNA for the CDR3: TGCGCCAGCAGCTTGTTGGGGACATTTAACACTGAAGCTTTCTTT. Protein: CASSLLGTFNTEAFF. The J gene is TRBJ1-1, the V gene TRBV5-1, with D tentatively TRBD1 (6 bases). Trimming took off 1 base at V and 2 bases at J, with 12 bases between the two ends. Per germline, CDR1 SGHRS and CDR2 YFSETQ. The CDR3 runs to 15 residues.

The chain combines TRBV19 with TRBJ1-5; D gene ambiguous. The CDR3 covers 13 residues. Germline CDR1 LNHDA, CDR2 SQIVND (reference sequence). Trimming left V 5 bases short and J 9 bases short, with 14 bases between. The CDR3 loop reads CASSGGLARPQHF. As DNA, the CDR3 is TGTGCCAGTAGTGGAGGGTTGGCTAGGCCCCAGCATTTT.